The entry below describes one T cell receptor beta chain. What it binds is unknown. The CDR3 extends over 16 amino acids. Trimming removed 1 base at V and 6 bases at J, with 17 bases between. Germline V gene data show CDR1 as SEHNR and CDR2 as FQNEAQ (reference sequence). The data originate from a study of T cell clones after liver transplantation. For the study at large: At least one year of complete immunosuppression withdrawal without enzymes over twice normal defined tolerance.

Regarding the study as a whole: Post-transplant time points were not standardized, so conclusions are preliminary.

Generated by immunoSEQ multiplex PCR, the TCRdb table keeps only in-frame clones and is missing some. The sample lists tens of thousands of clones, approximately 82% occurring once. The chain carries TRBV7-9 and TRBJ2-3; D call uncertain. The sequence derives from a human patient who received a liver transplant. A share of the T cells may be of graft donor origin. The sequencing used CD4+ T cells from blood, collected at the 22-month timepoint. CDR3 amino acids: CASSLEFGGQRDTQYF. The CDR3, as DNA: TGTGCCAGCAGCTTAGAGTTTGGCGGCCAGAGGGATACGCAGTATTTT.